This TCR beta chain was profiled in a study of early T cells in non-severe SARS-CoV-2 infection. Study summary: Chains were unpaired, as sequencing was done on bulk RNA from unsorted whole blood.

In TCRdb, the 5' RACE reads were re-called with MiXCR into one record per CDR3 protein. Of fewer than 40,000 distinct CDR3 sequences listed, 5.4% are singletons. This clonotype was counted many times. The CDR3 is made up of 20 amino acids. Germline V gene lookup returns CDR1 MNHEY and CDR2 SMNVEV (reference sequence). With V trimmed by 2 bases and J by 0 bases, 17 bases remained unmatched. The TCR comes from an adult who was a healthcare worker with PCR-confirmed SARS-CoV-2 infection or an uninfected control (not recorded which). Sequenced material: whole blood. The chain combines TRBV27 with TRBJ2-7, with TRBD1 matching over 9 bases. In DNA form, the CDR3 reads TGTGCCAGCAGTTTACCCGACTGGACAGGGGACCGTCTTATCTCCTACGAGCAGTACTTC. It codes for CASSLPDWTGDRLISYEQYF.